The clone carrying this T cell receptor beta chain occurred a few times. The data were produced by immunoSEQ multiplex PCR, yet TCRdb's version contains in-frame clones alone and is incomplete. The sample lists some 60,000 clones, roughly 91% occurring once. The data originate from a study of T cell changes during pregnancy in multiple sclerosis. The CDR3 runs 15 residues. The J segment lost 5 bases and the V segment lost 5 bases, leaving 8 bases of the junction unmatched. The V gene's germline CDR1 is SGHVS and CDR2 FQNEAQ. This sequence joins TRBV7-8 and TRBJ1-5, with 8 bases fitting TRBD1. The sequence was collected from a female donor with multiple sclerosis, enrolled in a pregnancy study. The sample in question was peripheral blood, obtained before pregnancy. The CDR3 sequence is CASSHLTGEDQPQHF. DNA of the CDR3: TGTGCCAGCAGCCACCTGACAGGGGAGGATCAGCCCCAGCATTTT.